This T cell receptor (beta chain) was found in a study of blood T cell repertoires in COVID-19. Original methodology: Amplification from reference gene primers served as the basis for estimated nucleated cell counts. The table came from immunoSEQ multiplex PCR; TCRdb's copy has only in-frame clones and leaves some out. Clone size and V and J calls were adopted from that table, with D and trimming inferred from the DNA. The sample comprises about 150,000 clones, 86% of which are singletons, and roughly 3.3% rests with the top ten. V was pared by 10 bases and J by 5 bases, with 18 bases between. There are 14 residues in the CDR3. Germline V gene sequence: CDR1 MNHNY, CDR2 SVGAGI (reference sequence). This clone was recorded once.

V gene TRBV6-6 combines with J gene TRBJ1-5; a possible D gene is TRBD1 (6 bases). The sequenced sample consisted of peripheral blood. This clonotype originated in a man aged 70-80 years with acute or convalescent COVID-19. The CDR3, as DNA: TGTGCCACTTCGAGGGGGGGGAGTCATCAGCCCCAGCATTTT. Protein: CATSRGGSHQPQHF.